The rows below give T cell receptor beta chains drawn from one sample of a study of T cells after somatic rescue of genetic block. Measured with immunoSEQ multiplex PCR; TCRdb has only the in-frame clones, and not every one. The table lists over 8,000 clones, roughly 80% of them singletons. The sequenced sample was peripheral blood mononuclear cells (PBMCs). These receptors came from a boy under 18. The CDR3 runs from the conserved cysteine through the conserved F or W. Each record gives: D gene, CDR3 length, clone size, J gene, V gene, CDR3 protein, CDR3 DNA. The D gene is left open where the match is weak. Only part of the rows carry a size: once, few, many, or a class if the clone is expanded.

- 15 - TRBJ2-7 TRBV7-2 CASSFYGRGAYEQYF TGTGCCAGCAGCTTTTACGGCAGGGGGGCTTACGAGCAGTACTTC
TRBD2 15 - TRBJ2-3 TRBV11-2 CASSPPSGGTDTQYF TGTGCCAGCAGCCCCCCGAGCGGGGGCACAGATACGCAGTATTTT
- 16 - TRBJ1-1 TRBV10-1 CASSLHGTTPNTEAFF TGCGCCAGCAGTTTACACGGGACTACACCTAACACTGAAGCTTTCTTT
- 15 - TRBJ2-7 TRBV6-1 CASRSPLRGNYEQYF TGTGCCAGCAGATCTCCCCTAAGGGGGAACTACGAGCAGTACTTC
- 16 once TRBJ2-5 TRBV12-5 CASGLVSAGLKETQYF TGTGCTAGTGGTTTGGTATCGGCAGGGTTGAAAGAGACCCAGTACTTC
TRBD1 14 - TRBJ1-1 TRBV12-5 CASGLEGADTEAFF TGTGCTAGTGGTTTGGAGGGGGCGGACACTGAAGCTTTCTTT
- 15 - TRBJ2-1 TRBV29-1 CSVDAAGPPYNEQFF TGCAGCGTTGATGCAGCGGGCCCTCCCTACAATGAGCAGTTCTTC
- 15 - TRBJ1-3 TRBV10-3 CAISVDPSSGNTIYF TGTGCCATCAGTGTTGACCCAAGCTCTGGAAACACCATATATTTT
TRBD1 16 - TRBJ1-2 TRBV28 CASSLPTGGLGYGYTF TGTGCCAGCAGTTTACCTACAGGGGGCCTGGGCTATGGCTACACCTTC
- 15 - TRBJ2-5 TRBV7-8 CASSPIGSRGETQYF TGTGCCAGCAGCCCTATCGGTAGCCGGGGGGAGACCCAGTACTTC
- 11 - TRBJ2-7 TRBV19 CASSIGGEQYF TGTGCCAGTAGTATTGGTGGAGAGCAGTACTTC
- 15 few TRBJ2-3 TRBV11-2 CASSLGAGTTDTQYF TGTGCCAGCAGCTTAGGGGCAGGGACCACAGATACGCAGTATTTT
TRBD1 15 - TRBJ1-1 TRBV11-2 CASSLEGTGNTEAFF TGTGCCAGCAGCTTAGAGGGGACAGGGAACACTGAAGCTTTCTTT
- 12 - TRBJ1-1 TRBV19 CASSNLRTEAFF TGTGCCAGTAGTAACCTCAGGACTGAAGCTTTCTTT
- 15 - TRBJ2-5 TRBV25-1 CASSEYGGLGETQYF TGTGCCAGCAGTGAATATGGGGGGCTCGGAGAGACCCAGTACTTC
- 13 few TRBJ2-7 TRBV6-1 CASLREEVYEQYF TGTGCCAGCCTACGAGAGGAAGTCTACGAGCAGTACTTC
- 14 - TRBJ2-3 TRBV27 CASSFLSTTDTQYF TGTGCCAGCAGTTTCCTGAGCACCACAGATACGCAGTATTTT
- 16 - TRBJ2-6 TRBV5-1 CASSLSGGSGANVLTF TGCGCCAGCAGCTTGAGTGGCGGCTCTGGGGCCAACGTCCTGACTTTC
- 14 - TRBJ1-2 TRBV5-6 CASGLYEAHYGYTF TGTGCCAGCGGACTATACGAAGCACACTATGGCTACACCTTC
TRBD1 16 - TRBJ2-7 TRBV27 CASSYLTGTGPHEQYF TGTGCCAGCAGTTACCTCACGGGGACAGGGCCCCACGAGCAGTACTTC
- 13 - TRBJ1-2 TRBV11-2 CASSLGDVNGYTF TGTGCCAGCAGCTTAGGAGACGTGAATGGCTACACCTTC
- 13 - TRBJ1-2 TRBV7-2 CASSLVRGYGYTF TGTGCCAGCAGCTTAGTGAGGGGTTACGGCTACACCTTC
TRBD2 18 - TRBJ2-3 TRBV11-1 CASSFTSGGSSSTDTQYF TGTGCCAGCAGCTTTACTAGCGGGGGGAGCTCTAGCACAGATACGCAGTATTTT
- 14 - TRBJ1-5 TRBV5-5 CASSSAGGNQPQHF TGTGCCAGCAGCTCTGCCGGGGGAAATCAGCCCCAGCATTTT
- 15 - TRBJ1-5 TRBV7-2 CASSFEGPVNQPQHF TGTGCCAGCAGCTTTGAAGGTCCAGTCAATCAGCCCCAGCATTTT
- 11 - TRBJ2-7 TRBV5-1 CASSMDYEQYF TGCGCCAGCAGTATGGACTACGAGCAGTACTTC
- 15 few TRBJ1-2 TRBV5-1 CASGSRTEPMGGYTF TGCGCCAGCGGCTCCAGGACAGAGCCTATGGGTGGCTACACCTTC
- 16 few TRBJ2-6 TRBV18 CASSRGRTSGANVLTF TGTGCCAGCTCACGGGGACGCACCTCTGGGGCCAACGTCCTGACTTTC
- 15 - TRBJ1-4 TRBV25-1 CASSDQMHENEKLFF TGTGCCAGCAGCGACCAGATGCACGAAAATGAAAAACTGTTTTTT
- 12 - TRBJ2-7 TRBV6-5 CASSYNFYEQYF TGTGCCAGCAGTTACAACTTCTACGAGCAGTACTTC